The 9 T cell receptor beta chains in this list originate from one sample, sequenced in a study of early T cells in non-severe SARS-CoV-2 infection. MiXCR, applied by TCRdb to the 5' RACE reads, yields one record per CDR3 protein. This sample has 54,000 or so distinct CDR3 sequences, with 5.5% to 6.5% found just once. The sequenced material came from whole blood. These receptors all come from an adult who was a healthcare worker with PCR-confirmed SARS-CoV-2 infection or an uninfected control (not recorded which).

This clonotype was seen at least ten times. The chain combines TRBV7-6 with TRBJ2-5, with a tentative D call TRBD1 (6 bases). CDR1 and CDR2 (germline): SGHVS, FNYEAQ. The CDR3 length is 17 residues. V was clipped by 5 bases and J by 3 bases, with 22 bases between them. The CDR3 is CASSPTPMGQLKETQYF. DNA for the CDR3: TGTGCCAGCAGCCCGACTCCGATGGGACAACTAAAAGAGACCCAGTACTTC.

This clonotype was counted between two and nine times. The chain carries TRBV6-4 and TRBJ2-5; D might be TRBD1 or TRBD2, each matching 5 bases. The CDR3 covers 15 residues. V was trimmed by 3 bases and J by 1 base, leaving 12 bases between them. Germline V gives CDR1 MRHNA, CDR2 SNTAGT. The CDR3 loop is CASSESPGGQETQYF. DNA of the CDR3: TGTGCCAGCAGTGAATCTCCTGGGGGCCAAGAGACCCAGTACTTC.

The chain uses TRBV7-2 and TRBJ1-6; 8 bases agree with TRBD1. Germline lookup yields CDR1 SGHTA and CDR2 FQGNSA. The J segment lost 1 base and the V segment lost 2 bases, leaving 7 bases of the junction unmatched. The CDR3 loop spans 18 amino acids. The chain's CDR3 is CASSLSLGQASYNSPLHF. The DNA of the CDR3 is TGTGCCAGCAGCTTATCCTTGGGACAGGCTTCCTATAATTCACCCCTCCACTTT.

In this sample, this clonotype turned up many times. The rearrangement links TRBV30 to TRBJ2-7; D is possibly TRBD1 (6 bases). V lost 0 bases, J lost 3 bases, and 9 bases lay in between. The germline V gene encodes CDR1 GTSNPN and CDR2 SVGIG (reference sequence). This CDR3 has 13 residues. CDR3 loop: CAWSVPQGYEQYF. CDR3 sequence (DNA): TGTGCCTGGAGTGTACCACAGGGCTACGAGCAGTACTTC.

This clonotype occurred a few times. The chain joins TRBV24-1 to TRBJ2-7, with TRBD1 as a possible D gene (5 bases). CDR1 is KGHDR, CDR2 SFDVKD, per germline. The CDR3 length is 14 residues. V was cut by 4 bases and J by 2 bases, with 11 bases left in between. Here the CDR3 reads CATSDSRAAYEQYF. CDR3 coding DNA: TGTGCCACCAGTGACTCCAGGGCGGCCTACGAGCAGTACTTC.

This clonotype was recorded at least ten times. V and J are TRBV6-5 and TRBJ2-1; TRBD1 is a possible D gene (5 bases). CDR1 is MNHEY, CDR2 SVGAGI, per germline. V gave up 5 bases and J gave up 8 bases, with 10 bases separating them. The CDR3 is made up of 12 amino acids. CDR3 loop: CASSGAGDEQFF. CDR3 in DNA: TGTGCCAGCAGTGGGGCCGGAGATGAGCAGTTCTTC.

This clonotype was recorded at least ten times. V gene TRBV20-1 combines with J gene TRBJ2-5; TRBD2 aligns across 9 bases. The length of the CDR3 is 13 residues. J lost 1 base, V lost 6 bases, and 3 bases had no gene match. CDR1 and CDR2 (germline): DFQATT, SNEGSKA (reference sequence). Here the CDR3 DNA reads TGCAGTGCGCGGCGGGGGGGCCAAGAGACCCAGTACTTC. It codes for CSARRGGQETQYF.

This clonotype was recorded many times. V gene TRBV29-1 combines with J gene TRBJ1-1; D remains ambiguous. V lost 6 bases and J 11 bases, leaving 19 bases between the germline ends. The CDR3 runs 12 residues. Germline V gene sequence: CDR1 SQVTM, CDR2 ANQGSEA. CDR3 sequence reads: CSVGPDGSGAFF. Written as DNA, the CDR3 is TGCAGCGTGGGCCCCGACGGATCGGGGGCTTTCTTT.

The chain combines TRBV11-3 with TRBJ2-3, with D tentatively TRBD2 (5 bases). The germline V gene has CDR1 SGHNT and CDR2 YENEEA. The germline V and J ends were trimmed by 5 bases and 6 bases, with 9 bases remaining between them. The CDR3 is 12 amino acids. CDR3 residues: CASSRGHDTQYF. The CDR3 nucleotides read TGTGCCAGCAGCCGGGGTCATGATACGCAGTATTTT.